The clone carrying this T cell receptor beta chain came up a few times. This entry is derived from a study of T-cell reconstitution after alpha-beta-depleted transplantation in children. CDR3 size: 13 residues. The V end was cut by 6 bases, the J end by 0 bases, with 8 bases between. The germline V gene has CDR1 ENHRY and CDR2 SYGVKD. During its preparation, the TCRbeta library received unique molecular identifiers. TCRdb re-analysed the PCR reads in MiXCR, keeping a single row per CDR3 protein. The sample lists hundreds of thousands of distinct CDR3 sequences, 20% to 30% occurring once. The material sequenced was PBMCs, mostly from graft donor cells, taken 360 days after TCRalphabeta/CD19-depleted stem cell transplant. The receptor comes from a female patient between 2 and 15 years old who had a stem cell transplant for congenital amegakaryocytic thrombocytopenia, so the T cells may come from the graft donor. J is TRBJ1-1 and V is TRBV10-3; tentative D call: TRBD1 (6 bases). CDR3 residues: CAIRNRVNTEAFF. The CDR3 nucleotides are TGTGCCATCAGGAACAGGGTGAACACTGAAGCTTTCTTT.